This T cell receptor beta chain came from a study of regulatory T cells in long-lasting Graves disease. Study results and limitations: Accuracy may have been reduced by the small sample size.

Construction of the TCR beta libraries employed iRepertoire HTBI primers in conjunction with Arm-PCR of CDR3 regions. TCRdb ran MiXCR on the multiplex PCR reads and lists one entry per CDR3 protein. Of a few hundred thousand distinct CDR3 sequences in the sample, 16% were seen once. This clonotype was observed at least ten times. No antigen is known for it. The time point was: newly diagnosed GD, antithyroid drugs for less than 3 months. PBMC-extracted RNA yielded the TCR library. Germline CDR1 MNHNS, CDR2 SASEGT. There are 16 residues in the CDR3. Trimming at V came to 1 base and at J to 7 bases, leaving 8 bases not matched to a gene. A further study also used this sample, focusing on T cells in Graves' hyperthyroidism and ophthalmopathy. That paper adds: Absent ophthalmopathy progression within 18 months defined stable Graves' hyperthyroidism. Each diagnosis drew on symptoms, thyroxine, TRAb, thyroid ultrasound and orbital computed tomography findings. A model of 13 V-J pairs discriminated ophthalmopathy from stable hyperthyroidism.

The receptor's source is a woman between 18 and 29 years old with Graves disease. Material: peripheral blood mononuclear cells (PBMCs), obtained at new diagnosis, from a patient treated with antithyroid drugs. J is TRBJ2-2 and V is TRBV6-1; 8 bases align to TRBD2. CDR3 amino acids: CASSEVGGRSGGELFF. The CDR3 DNA follows: TGTGCCAGCAGTGAAGTTGGCGGGAGGTCAGGCGGGGAGCTGTTTTTT.